This T cell receptor (beta chain) was sequenced during a study of blood T cell repertoires in COVID-19. Looked up from germline, CDR1 is SEHNR and CDR2 is FQNEAQ (reference sequence). Trimming took 5 bases from V and 1 from J; bases not matched to a gene: 8. This CDR3 comprises 16 residues. Produced via immunoSEQ multiplex PCR; TCRdb's table is partial and in-frame only. In the table there are roughly 230,000 clones, 65% to 90% of which are singletons. The chain combines TRBV7-9 with TRBJ1-1; TRBD1 aligns across 9 bases. This TCR was sampled from a man aged 50 or older with COVID-19, enrolled during active disease. What was sequenced was peripheral blood. The CDR3, as DNA: TGTGCCAGCAGCCCCGGGACAGGGTACTCGAACACTGAAGCTTTCTTT. Residues: CASSPGTGYSNTEAFF.